This TCR beta chain emerged from a study of T cell responses to AZD1222 COVID-19 vaccine. V was clipped by 5 bases and J by 3 bases; unmatched bases: 6. Looked up from germline, CDR1 is LNHDA and CDR2 is SQIVND (reference sequence). The CDR3 runs to 16 residues. Repertoires were generated with immunoSEQ multiplex PCR, while TCRdb's copy carries only in-frame clones and drops some. The sample shows 150,000 or so clones, over 90% of them seen only once. Whole-study findings and limits: Only after the peak T cell response were repertoires sampled.

For this clone: As yet, its antigen is unknown.

This chain joins TRBV19 and TRBJ2-2; 10 nucleotides match TRBD2. The sample here was peripheral blood, taken on day 0 of AZD1222 vaccination. The TCR was taken from an adult in good health. For the CDR3, the DNA is TGTGCCAGTAGTTTCCTAGCGGGAGTCGACACCGGGGAGCTGTTTTTT. Protein: CASSFLAGVDTGELFF.